The TCR beta chain described here comes from a study of shared clonotypes between healthy human individuals. Background on the study: CD4 naive cells filled three plates per donor, CD4 memory three, CD8 naive two and CD8 memory one. General study results and limits: Relative to clonotypes present in all four donors, those not shared had lower generation probabilities. In general, naive subsets displayed greater estimated richness than memory subsets did.

Donors, without exception, were Caucasian adults residing in Nashville, Tennessee. TCRdb keeps only in-frame clones here, not all; method: immunoSEQ multiplex PCR. This table holds 700,000 or so clones, 60% to 80% found once. Germline V gene lookup returns CDR1 SGHVS and CDR2 FQNEAQ. This CDR3 is built from 15 residues. Trimming took 2 bases from V and 4 from J, leaving 15 bases between them. This clone was seen a few times. What it binds is not known. Sequenced input: memory CD4+ T cells sorted from blood. As for subset: CD45RA-negative fraction. The chain combines TRBV7-8 with TRBJ2-7, with a possible D match to TRBD2 (6 bases). This sequence originates from a woman aged 25 to 39 in good health. Here the CDR3 reads CASSLSYDGGYEQYF. In nucleotides, the CDR3 is TGTGCCAGCAGCTTATCGTATGACGGAGGGTACGAGCAGTACTTC.